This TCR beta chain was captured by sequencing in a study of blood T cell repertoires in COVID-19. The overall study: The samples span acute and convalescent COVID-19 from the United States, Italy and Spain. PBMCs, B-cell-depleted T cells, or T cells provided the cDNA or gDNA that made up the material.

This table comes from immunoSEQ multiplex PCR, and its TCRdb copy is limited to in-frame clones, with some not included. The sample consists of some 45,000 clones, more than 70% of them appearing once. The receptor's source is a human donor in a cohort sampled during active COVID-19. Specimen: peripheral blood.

Written as DNA, the CDR3 is TGTGCCAGCAGCGTACTTAATGAAAAACTGTTTTTT. Protein sequence: CASSVLNEKLFF. V is TRBV6-5 and J is TRBJ1-4; D remains ambiguous. CDR1 and CDR2 (germline): MNHEY, SVGAGI. Trimming took 6 bases from V and 4 from J, leaving 6 bases between them. CDR3 length equals 12 residues.